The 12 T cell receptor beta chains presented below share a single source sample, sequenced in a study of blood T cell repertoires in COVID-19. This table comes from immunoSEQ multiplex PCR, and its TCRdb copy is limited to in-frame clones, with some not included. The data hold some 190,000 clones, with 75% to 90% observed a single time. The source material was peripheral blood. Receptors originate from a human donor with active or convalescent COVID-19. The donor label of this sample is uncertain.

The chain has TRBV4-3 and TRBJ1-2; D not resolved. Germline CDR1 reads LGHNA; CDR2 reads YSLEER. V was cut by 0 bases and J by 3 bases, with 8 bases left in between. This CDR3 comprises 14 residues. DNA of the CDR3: TGCGCCAGCAGCCAAGAGATCCAGGACTATGGCTACACCTTC. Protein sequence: CASSQEIQDYGYTF.

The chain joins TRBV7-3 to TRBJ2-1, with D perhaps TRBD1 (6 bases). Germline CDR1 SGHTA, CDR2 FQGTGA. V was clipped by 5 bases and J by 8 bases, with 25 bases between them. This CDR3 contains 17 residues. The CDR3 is CASSPTLGQGNRDEQFF. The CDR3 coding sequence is TGTGCCAGCAGCCCTACCTTAGGCCAGGGGAATAGGGATGAGCAGTTCTTC.

DNA for the CDR3: TGTGCCAGCAGTCAACCGGGGGGGCAGTACTTC. Its protein product is CASSQPGGQYF. This sequence joins TRBV11-2 and TRBJ2-7; TRBD2 agrees at 7 bases. Germline V gives CDR1 SGHAT, CDR2 FQNNGV. This CDR3 spans 11 amino acids. Trimming took 6 bases from V and 9 from J; bases not matched to a gene: 5.

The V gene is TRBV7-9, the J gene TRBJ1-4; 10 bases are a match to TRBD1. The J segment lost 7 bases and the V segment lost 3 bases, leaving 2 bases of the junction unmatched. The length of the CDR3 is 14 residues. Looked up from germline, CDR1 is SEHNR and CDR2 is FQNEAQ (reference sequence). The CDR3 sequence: CASSLTGGGEKLFF. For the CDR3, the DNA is TGTGCCAGCAGCTTGACAGGGGGCGGTGAAAAACTGTTTTTT. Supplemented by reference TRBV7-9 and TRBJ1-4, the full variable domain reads DTGVSQNPRHKITKRGQNVTFRCDPISEHNRLYWYRQTLGQGPEFLTYFQNEAQLEKSRLLSDRFSAERPKGSFSTLEIQRTEQGDSAMYLCASSLTGGGEKLFFGSGTQLSVL.

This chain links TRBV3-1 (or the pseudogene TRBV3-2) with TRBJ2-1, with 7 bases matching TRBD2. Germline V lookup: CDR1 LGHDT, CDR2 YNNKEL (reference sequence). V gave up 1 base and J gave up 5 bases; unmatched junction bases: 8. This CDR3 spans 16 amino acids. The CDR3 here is CASSQGPSGAHNEQFF. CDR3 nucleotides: TGTGCCAGCAGCCAAGGGCCTAGCGGAGCCCACAATGAGCAGTTCTTC.

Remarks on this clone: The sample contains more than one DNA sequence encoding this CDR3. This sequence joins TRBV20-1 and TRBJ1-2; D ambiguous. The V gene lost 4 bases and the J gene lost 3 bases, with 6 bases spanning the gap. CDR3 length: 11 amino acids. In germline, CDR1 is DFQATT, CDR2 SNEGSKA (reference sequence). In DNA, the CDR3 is TGCAGTGCTAACAGAGACTATGGCTACACCTTC. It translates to CSANRDYGYTF.

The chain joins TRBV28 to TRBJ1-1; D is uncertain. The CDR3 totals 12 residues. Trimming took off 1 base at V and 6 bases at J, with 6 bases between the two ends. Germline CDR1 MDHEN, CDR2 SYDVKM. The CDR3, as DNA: TGTGCCAGCAGTTTATACAATTCTGAAGCTTTCTTT. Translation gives CASSLYNSEAFF.

CDR3 loop: CASSQRLALNEQFF. The CDR3 coding sequence is TGCGCCAGCAGCCAACGACTAGCGCTCAATGAGCAGTTCTTC. The chain couples TRBV4-1 to TRBJ2-1, with TRBD2 matching 8 bases. This CDR3 has 14 amino acids. J was trimmed by 6 bases and V by 2 bases; bases with no gene match: 3. Germline CDR1 and CDR2: MGHRA and YSYEKL.

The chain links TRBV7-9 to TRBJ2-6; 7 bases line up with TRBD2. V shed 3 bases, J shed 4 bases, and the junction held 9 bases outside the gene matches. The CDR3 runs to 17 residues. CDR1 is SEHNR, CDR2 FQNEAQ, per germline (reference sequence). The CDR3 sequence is CASSFPGGSVGANVLTF. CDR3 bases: TGTGCCAGCAGCTTCCCGGGAGGATCCGTAGGGGCCAACGTCCTGACTTTC.

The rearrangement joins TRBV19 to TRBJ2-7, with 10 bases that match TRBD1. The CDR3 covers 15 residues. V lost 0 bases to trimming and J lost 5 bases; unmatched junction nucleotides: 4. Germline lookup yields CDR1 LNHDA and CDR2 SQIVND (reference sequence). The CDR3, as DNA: TGTGCCAGTAGTATAGAACTCGGGACAGGGGACGAGCAGTACTTC. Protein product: CASSIELGTGDEQYF.

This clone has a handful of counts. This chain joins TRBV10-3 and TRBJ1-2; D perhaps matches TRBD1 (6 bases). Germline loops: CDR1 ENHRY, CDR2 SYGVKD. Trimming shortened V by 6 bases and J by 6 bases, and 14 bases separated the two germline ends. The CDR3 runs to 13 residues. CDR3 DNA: TGTGCCATCAGCTTACAGGGTAGTGATGGCTACACCTTC. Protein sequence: CAISLQGSDGYTF.

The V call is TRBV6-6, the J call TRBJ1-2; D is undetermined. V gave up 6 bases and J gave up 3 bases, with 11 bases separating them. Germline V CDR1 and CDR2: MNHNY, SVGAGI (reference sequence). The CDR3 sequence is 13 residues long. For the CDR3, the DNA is TGTGCCAGCAGGACTCCGAGGGACTATGGCTACACCTTC. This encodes CASRTPRDYGYTF.